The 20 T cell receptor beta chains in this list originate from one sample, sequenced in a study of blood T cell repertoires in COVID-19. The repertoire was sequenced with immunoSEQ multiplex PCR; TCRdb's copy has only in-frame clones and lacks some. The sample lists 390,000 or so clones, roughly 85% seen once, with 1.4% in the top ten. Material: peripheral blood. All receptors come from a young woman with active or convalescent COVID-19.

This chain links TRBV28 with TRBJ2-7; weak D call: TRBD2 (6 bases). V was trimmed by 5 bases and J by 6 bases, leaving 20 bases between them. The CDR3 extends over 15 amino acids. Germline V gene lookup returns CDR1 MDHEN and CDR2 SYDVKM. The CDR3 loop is CASSPYGGRVGEQYF. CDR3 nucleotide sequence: TGTGCCAGCAGTCCTTACGGGGGTCGGGTGGGCGAGCAGTACTTC.

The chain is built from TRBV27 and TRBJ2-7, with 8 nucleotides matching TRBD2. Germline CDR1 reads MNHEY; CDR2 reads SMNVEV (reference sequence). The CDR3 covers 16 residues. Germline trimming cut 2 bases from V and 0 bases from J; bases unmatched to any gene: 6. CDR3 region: CASSLEGGGSSYEQYF. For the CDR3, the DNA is TGTGCCAGCAGTTTAGAGGGCGGGGGGTCCTCCTACGAGCAGTACTTC.

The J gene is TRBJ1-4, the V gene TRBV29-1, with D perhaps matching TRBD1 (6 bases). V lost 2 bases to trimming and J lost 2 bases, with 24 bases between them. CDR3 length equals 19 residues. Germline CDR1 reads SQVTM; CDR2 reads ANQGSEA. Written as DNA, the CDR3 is TGCAGCGTTGAACCCGGTGACAGGTGGGTTTTTTCGACTAATGAAAAACTGTTTTTT. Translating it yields CSVEPGDRWVFSTNEKLFF.

CDR3 amino acids: CASSLGSRTTLFISNEQFF. For the CDR3, the DNA is TGTGCCAGCAGCTTAGGGTCCAGGACTACCCTCTTTATAAGCAATGAGCAGTTCTTC. The chain has TRBV7-2 and TRBJ2-1; a weak D match, TRBD2 (6 bases). The germline V gene has CDR1 SGHTA and CDR2 FQGNSA. The CDR3 is 19 amino acids. The V end was cut by 1 base, the J end by 6 bases, with 25 bases between. Full variable domain (remainder filled in from reference TRBV7-2 and TRBJ2-1): GAGVSQSPSNKVTEKGKDVELRCDPISGHTALYWYRQSLGQGLEFLIYFQGNSAPDKSGLPSDRFSAERTGGSVSTLTIQRTQQEDSAVYLCASSLGSRTTLFISNEQFFGPGTRLTVL.

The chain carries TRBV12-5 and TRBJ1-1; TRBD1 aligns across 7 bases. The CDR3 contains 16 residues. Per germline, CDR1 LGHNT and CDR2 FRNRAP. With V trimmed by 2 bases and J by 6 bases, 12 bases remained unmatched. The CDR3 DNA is TGTGCTAGTGGTTTGCTCCCAACCCTCACAGGGGCTGAAGCTTTCTTT. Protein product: CASGLLPTLTGAEAFF.

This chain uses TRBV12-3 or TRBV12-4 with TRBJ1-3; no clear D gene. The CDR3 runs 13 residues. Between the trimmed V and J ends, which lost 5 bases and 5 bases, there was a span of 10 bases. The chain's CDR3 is CASSTQDRNTIYF. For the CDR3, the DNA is TGTGCCAGCAGTACCCAAGACAGAAACACCATATATTTT.

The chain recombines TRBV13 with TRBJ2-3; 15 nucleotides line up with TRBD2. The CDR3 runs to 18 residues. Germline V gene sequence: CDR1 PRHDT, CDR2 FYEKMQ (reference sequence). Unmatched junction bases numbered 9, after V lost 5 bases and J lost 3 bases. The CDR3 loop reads CASSAGTSGGFGTDTQYF. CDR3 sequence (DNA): TGTGCCAGCAGCGCAGGGACTAGCGGGGGGTTTGGGACAGATACGCAGTATTTT. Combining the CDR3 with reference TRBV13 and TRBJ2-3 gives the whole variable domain AAGVIQSPRHLIKEKRETATLKCYPIPRHDTVYWYQQGPGQDPQFLISFYEKMQSDKGSIPDRFSAQQFSDYHSELNMSSLELGDSALYFCASSAGTSGGFGTDTQYFGPGTRLTVL.

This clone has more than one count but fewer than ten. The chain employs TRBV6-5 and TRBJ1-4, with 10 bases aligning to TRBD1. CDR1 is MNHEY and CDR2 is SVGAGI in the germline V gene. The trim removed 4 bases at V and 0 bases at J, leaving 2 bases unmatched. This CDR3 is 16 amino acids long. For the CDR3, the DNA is TGTGCCAGCAGTTTGACAGGGGGCGCAACTAATGAAAAACTGTTTTTT. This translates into CASSLTGGATNEKLFF.

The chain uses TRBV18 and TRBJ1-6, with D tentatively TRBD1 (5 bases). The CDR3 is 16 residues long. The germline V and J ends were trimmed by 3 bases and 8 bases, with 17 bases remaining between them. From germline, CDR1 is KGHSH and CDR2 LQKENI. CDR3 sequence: CASSPRGTERDSPLHF. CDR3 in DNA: TGTGCCAGCTCACCGCGCGGGACCGAAAGGGATTCACCCCTCCACTTT.

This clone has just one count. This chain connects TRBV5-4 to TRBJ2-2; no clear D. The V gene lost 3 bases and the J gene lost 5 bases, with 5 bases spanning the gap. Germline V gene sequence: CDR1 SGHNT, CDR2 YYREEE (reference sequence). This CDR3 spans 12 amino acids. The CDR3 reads CASSSPTGELFF. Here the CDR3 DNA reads TGTGCCAGCAGCTCCCCGACCGGGGAGCTGTTTTTT.

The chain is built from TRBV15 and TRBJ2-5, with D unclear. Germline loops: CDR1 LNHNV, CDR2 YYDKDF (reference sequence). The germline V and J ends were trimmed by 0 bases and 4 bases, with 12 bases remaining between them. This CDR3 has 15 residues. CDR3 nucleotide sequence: TGTGCCACCAGCAGAGATCAGTTCCGCCGAGAGACCCAGTACTTC. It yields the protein CATSRDQFRRETQYF.

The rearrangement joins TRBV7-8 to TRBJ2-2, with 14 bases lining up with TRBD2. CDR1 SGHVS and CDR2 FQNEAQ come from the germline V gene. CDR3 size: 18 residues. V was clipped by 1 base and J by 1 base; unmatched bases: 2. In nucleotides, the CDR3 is TGTGCCAGCAGCTTAGGGACTAGCGGGAGGCGGAACACCGGGGAGCTGTTTTTT. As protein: CASSLGTSGRRNTGELFF.

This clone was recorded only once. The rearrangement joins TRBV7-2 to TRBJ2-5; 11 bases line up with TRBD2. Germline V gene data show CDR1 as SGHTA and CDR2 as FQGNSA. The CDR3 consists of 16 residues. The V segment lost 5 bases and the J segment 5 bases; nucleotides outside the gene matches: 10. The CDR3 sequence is CASSPNSGRAGETQYF. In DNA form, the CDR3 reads TGTGCCAGCAGCCCAAATAGCGGGAGGGCCGGGGAGACCCAGTACTTC.

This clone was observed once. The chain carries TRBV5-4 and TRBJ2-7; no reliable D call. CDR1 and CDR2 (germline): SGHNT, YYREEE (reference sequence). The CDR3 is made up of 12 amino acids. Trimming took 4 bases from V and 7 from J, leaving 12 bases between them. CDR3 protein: CASSADVGEQYF. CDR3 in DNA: TGTGCCAGCAGCGCGGATGTTGGTGAGCAGTACTTC.

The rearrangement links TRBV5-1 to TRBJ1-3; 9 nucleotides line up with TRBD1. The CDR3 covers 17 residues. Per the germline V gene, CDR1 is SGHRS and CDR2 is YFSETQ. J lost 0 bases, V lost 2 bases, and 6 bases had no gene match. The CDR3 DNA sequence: TGCGCCAGCAGCTTAGGACAGGGGATAAGCTCTGGAAACACCATATATTTT. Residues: CASSLGQGISSGNTIYF.

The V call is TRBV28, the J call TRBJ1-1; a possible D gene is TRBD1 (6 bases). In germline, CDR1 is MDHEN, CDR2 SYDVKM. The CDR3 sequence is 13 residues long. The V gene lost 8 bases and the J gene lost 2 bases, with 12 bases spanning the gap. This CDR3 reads CASPKDRNTEAFF. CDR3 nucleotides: TGTGCCAGCCCTAAGGACAGAAACACTGAAGCTTTCTTT.

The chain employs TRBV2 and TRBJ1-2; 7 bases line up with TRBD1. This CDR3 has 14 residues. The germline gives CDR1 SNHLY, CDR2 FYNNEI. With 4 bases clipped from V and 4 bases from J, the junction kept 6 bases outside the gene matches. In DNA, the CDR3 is TGTGCCAGCAGTGGAGAGGGGGCTAGCTATGGCTACACCTTC. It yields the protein CASSGEGASYGYTF. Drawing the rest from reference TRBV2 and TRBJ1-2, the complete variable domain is EPEVTQTPSHQVTQMGQEVILRCVPISNHLYFYWYRQILGQKVEFLVSFYNNEISEKSEIFDDQFSVERPDGSNFTLKIRSTKLEDSAMYFCASSGEGASYGYTFGSGTRLTVV.

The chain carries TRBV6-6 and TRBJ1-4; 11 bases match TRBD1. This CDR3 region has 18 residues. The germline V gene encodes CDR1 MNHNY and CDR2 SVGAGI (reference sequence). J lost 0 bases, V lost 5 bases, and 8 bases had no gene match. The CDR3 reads CASSQGQGVPATNEKLFF. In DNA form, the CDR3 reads TGTGCCAGCAGTCAGGGACAGGGGGTGCCCGCAACTAATGAAAAACTGTTTTTT.

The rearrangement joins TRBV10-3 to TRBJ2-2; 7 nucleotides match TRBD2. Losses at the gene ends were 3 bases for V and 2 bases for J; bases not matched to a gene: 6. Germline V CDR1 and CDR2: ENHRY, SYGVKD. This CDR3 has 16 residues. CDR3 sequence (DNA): TGTGCCATCAGTGAAACGGGACTATCAAACACCGGGGAGCTGTTTTTT. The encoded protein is CAISETGLSNTGELFF.

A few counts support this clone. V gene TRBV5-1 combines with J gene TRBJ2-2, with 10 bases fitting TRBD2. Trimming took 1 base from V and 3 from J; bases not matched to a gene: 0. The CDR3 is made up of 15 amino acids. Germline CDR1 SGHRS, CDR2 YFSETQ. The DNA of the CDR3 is TGCGCCAGCAGCTTGACTAGCGGGGACACCGGGGAGCTGTTTTTT. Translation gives CASSLTSGDTGELFF.